The 26 T cell receptor beta chains below were found in one sample sequenced in a study of control samples from healthy donors and cancer patients. The method was immunoSEQ multiplex PCR; TCRdb's version includes in-frame clones alone and lacks a portion of them. The sample holds around 90,000 clones, roughly 86% seen once. The sample comprised blood. Every receptor here comes from a young man in good health.

The chain has TRBV7-2 and TRBJ1-5, with 12 bases fitting TRBD1. With V trimmed by 5 bases and J by 10 bases, 9 bases remained unmatched. CDR3 length equals 15 residues. Germline CDR1 is SGHTA and CDR2 is FQGNSA. This CDR3 reads CASSPGTGGAAPQHF. CDR3 nucleotides: TGTGCCAGCAGCCCAGGGACAGGGGGCGCGGCACCCCAGCATTTT. Supplemented by reference TRBV7-2 and TRBJ1-5, the full variable domain reads GAGVSQSPSNKVTEKGKDVELRCDPISGHTALYWYRQSLGQGLEFLIYFQGNSAPDKSGLPSDRFSAERTGGSVSTLTIQRTQQEDSAVYLCASSPGTGGAAPQHFGDGTRLSIL.

The CDR3 DNA reads TGCAGCGTAGGACTATTCCCGATTAGCACAGATACGCAGTATTTT. It yields the protein CSVGLFPISTDTQYF. The rearrangement uses TRBV29-1 and TRBJ2-3; D might be TRBD2 (6 bases). The germline V gene encodes CDR1 SQVTM and CDR2 ANQGSEA. V was trimmed by 6 bases and J by 0 bases, leaving 16 bases between them. This CDR3 comprises 15 residues.

This chain uses TRBV13 with TRBJ1-1; TRBD1 matches 7 bases. Germline CDR1 and CDR2: PRHDT and FYEKMQ (reference sequence). V lost 4 bases to trimming and J lost 0 bases; unmatched junction nucleotides: 11. This CDR3 comprises 17 residues. Here the CDR3 DNA reads TGTGCCAGCAGCTCTCCCTCAGGGGGTGGGGTGAACACTGAAGCTTTCTTT. It specifies CASSSPSGGGVNTEAFF. Drawing the rest from reference TRBV13 and TRBJ1-1, the complete variable domain is AAGVIQSPRHLIKEKRETATLKCYPIPRHDTVYWYQQGPGQDPQFLISFYEKMQSDKGSIPDRFSAQQFSDYHSELNMSSLELGDSALYFCASSSPSGGGVNTEAFFGQGTRLTVV.

This clone appeared once. V and J are TRBV5-1 and TRBJ2-7; D not certain. Germline V gene data show CDR1 as SGHRS and CDR2 as YFSETQ. The V gene lost 2 bases and the J gene lost 1 base, with 7 bases spanning the gap. The CDR3 totals 13 residues. CDR3 nucleotide sequence: TGCGCCAGCAGCTTCGACCCGTCCTACGAGCAGTACTTC. Its translation: CASSFDPSYEQYF.

The CDR3 sequence is CATSDSSSGGYNEQFF. The CDR3 DNA follows: TGTGCCACCAGTGACTCCTCTAGCGGGGGCTACAATGAGCAGTTCTTC. This rearrangement joins TRBV24-1 to TRBJ2-1; TRBD2 agrees at 10 bases. The CDR3 is 16 amino acids. The V gene's germline CDR1 is KGHDR and CDR2 SFDVKD. Germline trimming cut 4 bases from V and 3 bases from J; bases unmatched to any gene: 5.

The gene calls are TRBV19 and TRBJ1-5, with D possibly matching TRBD1 (5 bases). Deletions cut 3 bases from V and 4 bases from J, with 19 bases between. The CDR3 is 17 amino acids. Germline V CDR1 and CDR2: LNHDA, SQIVND (reference sequence). The CDR3 is CASSIRDGAVWNQPQHF. CDR3 bases: TGTGCCAGTAGTATCCGGGACGGAGCGGTGTGGAATCAGCCCCAGCATTTT.

Worth noting for this clone: This sample includes further DNA sequences coding for the same CDR3. The chain has TRBV20-1 and TRBJ1-3, with D hard to call. The CDR3 has 11 residues. The V and J ends lost 2 bases and 4 bases respectively, with 3 bases between them. Germline values: CDR1 DFQATT, CDR2 SNEGSKA (reference sequence). The CDR3 sequence is CSARTGNTIYF. For the CDR3, the DNA is TGCAGTGCTAGAACAGGAAACACCATATATTTT.

The chain combines TRBV29-1 with TRBJ1-1, with D uncertain. The CDR3 runs to 12 residues. The V gene's germline CDR1 is SQVTM and CDR2 ANQGSEA. Deletions cut 3 bases from V and 1 base from J, with 6 bases between. The CDR3 sequence is CSVDGRNTEAFF. The CDR3 bases are TGCAGCGTTGATGGAAGGAACACTGAAGCTTTCTTT. The full variable domain, rest sourced from reference TRBV29-1 and TRBJ1-1, is SAVISQKPSRDICQRGTSLTIQCQVDSQVTMMFWYRQQPGQSLTLIATANQGSEATYESGFVIDKFPISRPNLTFSTLTVSNMSPEDSSIYLCSVDGRNTEAFFGQGTRLTVV.

The chain has TRBV7-2 and TRBJ2-1; 8 bases agree with TRBD2. V shed 2 bases, J shed 4 bases, and the junction held 4 bases outside the gene matches. Germline values: CDR1 SGHTA, CDR2 FQGNSA. CDR3 size: 15 residues. DNA for the CDR3: TGTGCCAGCAGCTTACCCCGGGGGGGGTACAATGAGCAGTTCTTC. Protein product: CASSLPRGGYNEQFF.

The chain employs TRBV3-1 (or the pseudogene TRBV3-2) and TRBJ1-2, with D possibly TRBD1 on 6 matching bases. CDR3 length equals 14 residues. V gave up 5 bases and J gave up 8 bases, with 18 bases separating them. Germline CDR1 and CDR2: LGHDT and YNNKEL (reference sequence). DNA for the CDR3: TGTGCCAGCAGCTTCCGGGACACCCGGAGAGGCTACACCTTC. Translated, it gives CASSFRDTRRGYTF.

This clone has a single count. Relative to the germline gene, one junction end is altered; a read error may explain this. J is TRBJ2-1 and V is TRBV7-2; D uncertain. Looked up from germline, CDR1 is SGHTA and CDR2 is FQGNSA. The CDR3 sequence is 12 residues long. CDR3 nucleotide sequence: TGTGCCGGCAGTTCGGCTTACAATGAGCAGTTCTTC. Amino acids: CAGSSAYNEQFF.

This clone was recorded only once. This sequence joins TRBV18 and TRBJ1-2; D is uncertain. V shed 2 bases and J shed 2 bases, with 6 bases lying between them. This CDR3 has 13 residues. CDR1 KGHSH and CDR2 LQKENI come from the germline V gene. The CDR3 reads CASSPGANYGYTF. In nucleotides, the CDR3 is TGTGCCAGCTCACCAGGTGCCAACTATGGCTACACCTTC.

V is TRBV27 and J is TRBJ2-1; either TRBD1 or TRBD2 may fit D (5 bases each). Trimming left V 2 bases short and J 7 bases short, with 15 bases between. Per the germline V gene, CDR1 is MNHEY and CDR2 is SMNVEV (reference sequence). The CDR3 has 15 amino acids. The CDR3 nucleotides are TGTGCCAGCAGTTTAAGGGACCAGGCAGGGAATGAGCAGTTCTTC. Residues: CASSLRDQAGNEQFF.

The CDR3 is CASSLGGLAGETQYF. DNA of the CDR3: TGTGCCAGCAGCTTAGGGGGACTAGCGGGAGAGACCCAGTACTTC. The chain employs TRBV7-2 and TRBJ2-5, with 12 bases lining up with TRBD2. There are 15 residues in the CDR3. V was pared by 1 base and J by 4 bases, with 1 base of the junction left unmatched. Germline V gene data show CDR1 as SGHTA and CDR2 as FQGNSA.

The chain uses TRBV24-1 and TRBJ1-1; tentative D call: TRBD1 (5 bases). Trimming pared 8 bases from V and 1 base from J, leaving 7 bases between. The CDR3 has 12 residues. Per germline, CDR1 KGHDR and CDR2 SFDVKD. CDR3 protein: CATTGKNTEAFF. The DNA of the CDR3 is TGTGCCACCACAGGGAAGAACACTGAAGCTTTCTTT.

V gene TRBV2 combines with J gene TRBJ2-1; 12 nucleotides line up with TRBD2. Trimming cost V 2 bases and J 8 bases; bases outside gene matches: 1. The CDR3 has 14 amino acids. Germline V gene sequence: CDR1 SNHLY, CDR2 FYNNEI. CDR3 coding DNA: TGTGCCAGCAGTGAACTAGCGGGGGGGCATGAGCAGTTCTTC. Translated, it gives CASSELAGGHEQFF. The whole variable domain, remainder taken from reference TRBV2 and TRBJ2-1, is EPEVTQTPSHQVTQMGQEVILRCVPISNHLYFYWYRQILGQKVEFLVSFYNNEISEKSEIFDDQFSVERPDGSNFTLKIRSTKLEDSAMYFCASSELAGGHEQFFGPGTRLTVL.

The rearrangement uses TRBV12-5 and TRBJ2-7; D unresolved. The CDR3 runs 14 residues. The germline CDR1 and CDR2 sequences are LGHNT and FRNRAP. V lost 0 bases and J lost 0, with 6 bases in between. The CDR3 spells CASGLVPGSYEQYV. Written as DNA, the CDR3 is TGTGCTAGTGGTTTGGTCCCAGGCTCCTACGAGCAGTACGTC.

The V call is TRBV24-1, the J call TRBJ1-4; 7 positions match TRBD1. CDR3 size: 21 residues. V shed 3 bases, J shed 0 bases, and the junction held 18 bases outside the gene matches. CDR1 and CDR2 from the germline V gene are KGHDR and SFDVKD. In nucleotides, the CDR3 is TGTGCCACCAGTGATAGACAAAGACAGGGCCGTCTTGACCCAACTAATGAAAAACTGTTTTTT. This sequence encodes CATSDRQRQGRLDPTNEKLFF.

By frequency in the sample, this clone is medium-sized. The chain uses TRBV7-8 and TRBJ2-1; 8 bases are shared with TRBD2. Trimming removed 5 bases from V and 2 bases from J; junction bases left unmatched: 5. The CDR3 has 15 residues. Germline loops: CDR1 SGHVS, CDR2 FQNEAQ. This chain's CDR3 is CASSPSGGAYNEQFF. Written as DNA, the CDR3 is TGTGCCAGCAGCCCCAGCGGGGGCGCCTACAATGAGCAGTTCTTC.

This chain uses TRBV6-5 with TRBJ1-1, with D possibly matching TRBD1 (6 bases). Germline lookup yields CDR1 MNHEY and CDR2 SVGAGI. This CDR3 comprises 13 residues. Between the trimmed V and J ends, which lost 7 bases and 1 base, there was a span of 10 bases. The CDR3 is CASIQQGNTEAFF. The DNA for the CDR3 is TGTGCCAGCATCCAACAGGGGAACACTGAAGCTTTCTTT.

This clone appeared a few times. This chain links TRBV5-1 with TRBJ1-6, with 8 bases aligning to TRBD1. The CDR3 extends over 14 amino acids. J lost 6 bases, V lost 4 bases, and 3 bases had no gene match. Germline loops: CDR1 SGHRS, CDR2 YFSETQ. The CDR3 bases are TGCGCCAGCAGCGTGGGACAGGCTAATTCACCCCTCCACTTT. This gives the protein CASSVGQANSPLHF.

The chain carries TRBV2 and TRBJ1-6; TRBD1 agrees at 7 bases. With V trimmed by 6 bases and J by 7 bases, 6 bases remained unmatched. The germline V gene encodes CDR1 SNHLY and CDR2 FYNNEI. The CDR3 is 14 residues long. The CDR3: CASSQGQLNSPLHF. The CDR3 DNA sequence: TGTGCCAGCAGCCAGGGACAGCTAAATTCACCCCTCCACTTT.

V gene TRBV2 combines with J gene TRBJ2-7, with 9 bases aligning to TRBD2. Unmatched junction bases numbered 5, after V lost 3 bases and J lost 2 bases. The CDR3 extends over 15 amino acids. The V gene's germline CDR1 is SNHLY and CDR2 FYNNEI. CDR3 sequence reads: CASSEGVAGAYEQYF. CDR3 coding DNA: TGTGCCAGCAGTGAGGGGGTAGCGGGGGCCTACGAGCAGTACTTC. Based on the CDR3 plus reference TRBV2 and TRBJ2-7, the full variable domain is EPEVTQTPSHQVTQMGQEVILRCVPISNHLYFYWYRQILGQKVEFLVSFYNNEISEKSEIFDDQFSVERPDGSNFTLKIRSTKLEDSAMYFCASSEGVAGAYEQYFGPGTRLTVT.

The chain couples TRBV7-2 to TRBJ1-1, with unresolved D. The ends were cut back, 5 bases at V and 3 bases at J, with 7 bases in the middle. The CDR3 length is 12 residues. The germline V gene has CDR1 SGHTA and CDR2 FQGNSA. The chain's CDR3 is CASSPRHTEAFF. The CDR3 DNA sequence: TGTGCCAGCAGCCCCCGACACACTGAAGCTTTCTTT.

As regards this clone: Sequence at one end of the junction differs from germline and may be a read error. V usage is TRBV28 and J usage is TRBJ2-7; maybe TRBD2 (6 bases). Germline CDR1 is MDHEN and CDR2 is SYDVKM. The CDR3 has 11 residues. The CDR3 sequence is CASTQEGVGVF. The CDR3 nucleotides read TGTGCCAGCACTCAGGAGGGAGTGGGGGTATTC. The entire variable domain, with the rest obtained from reference TRBV28 and TRBJ2-7, is as follows: DVKVTQSSRYLVKRTGEKVFLECVQDMDHENMFWYRQDPGLGLRLIYFSYDVKMKEKGDIPEGYSVSREKKERFSLILESASTNQTSMYLCASTQEGVGVFGPGTRLTVT.

The CDR3, as DNA: TGTGCCACCAGTGATCCATTGCGGGGGGCGAGCACAGATACGCAGTATTTT. Translation gives CATSDPLRGASTDTQYF. V and J are TRBV24-1 and TRBJ2-3; 8 bases map to TRBD2. The CDR3 loop spans 17 amino acids. From germline, CDR1 is KGHDR and CDR2 SFDVKD. Trimming at V came to 3 bases and at J to 0 bases, leaving 7 bases not matched to a gene.